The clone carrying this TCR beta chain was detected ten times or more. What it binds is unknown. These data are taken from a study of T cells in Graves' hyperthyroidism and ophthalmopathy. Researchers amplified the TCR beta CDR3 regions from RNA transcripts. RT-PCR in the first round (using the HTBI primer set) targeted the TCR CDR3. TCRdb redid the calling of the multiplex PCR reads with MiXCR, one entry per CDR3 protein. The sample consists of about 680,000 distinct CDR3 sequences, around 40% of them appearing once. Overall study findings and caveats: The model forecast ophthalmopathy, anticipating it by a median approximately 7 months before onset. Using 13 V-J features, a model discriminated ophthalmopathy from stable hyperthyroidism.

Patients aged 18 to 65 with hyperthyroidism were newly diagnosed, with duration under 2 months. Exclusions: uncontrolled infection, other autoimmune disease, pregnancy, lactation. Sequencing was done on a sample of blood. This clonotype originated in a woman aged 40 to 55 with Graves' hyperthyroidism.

CDR3 bases: TGCAGCTCGAGGACAGGGCGAAACTATGGCTACACCTTC. Translating gives CSSRTGRNYGYTF. This sequence joins TRBV29-1 and TRBJ1-2; 8 bases map to TRBD1. Losses at the gene ends were 8 bases for V and 2 bases for J; bases not matched to a gene: 7. This CDR3 has 13 amino acids. The germline CDR1 and CDR2 sequences are SQVTM and ANQGSEA.